This passage covers 28 T cell receptor beta chains from one sample sequenced in a study of T cells in Graves' hyperthyroidism and ophthalmopathy. Amplified TCR beta CDR3 regions came from RNA transcripts. HTBI primers were employed in a first-round RT-PCR of the TCR CDR3. In TCRdb, the multiplex PCR reads were re-called with MiXCR into one record per CDR3 protein. This sample yields 300,000 to 450,000 distinct CDR3 sequences, of which less than 20% are seen a single time; over 35% belongs to the top ten. Input material: blood. All receptors derive from a man younger than 35 with Graves' ophthalmopathy.

The chain recombines TRBV7-9 with TRBJ2-5; either TRBD1 or TRBD2 may fit D (6 bases each). V shed 8 bases and J shed 4 bases, with 17 bases lying between them. The CDR3 totals 14 residues. Germline V CDR1 and CDR2: SEHNR, FQNEAQ (reference sequence). CDR3 residues: CASLAGAGTETQYF. DNA for the CDR3: TGTGCCAGCCTGGCAGGGGCGGGGACAGAGACCCAGTACTTC.

The chain recombines TRBV4-1 with TRBJ2-5; 7 nucleotides align to TRBD2. The V segment lost 4 bases and the J segment 1 base; nucleotides outside the gene matches: 12. Germline CDR1 and CDR2: MGHRA and YSYEKL. CDR3 length equals 17 residues. CDR3 bases: TGCGCCAGCAGCCCGGATCCCGGGGGGATTCCCCAAGAGACCCAGTACTTC. It specifies CASSPDPGGIPQETQYF.

This clonotype was counted at least ten times. The V call is TRBV5-8, the J call TRBJ1-2; maybe TRBD1 (5 bases). V was trimmed by 4 bases and J by 5 bases, leaving 12 bases between them. Looked up from germline, CDR1 is SGHTS and CDR2 is YDEGEE. CDR3 length equals 13 residues. CDR3 bases: TGTGCCAGCAGCCCTAGGGACGGATATGGCTACACCTTC. It encodes CASSPRDGYGYTF.

The chain carries TRBV10-3 and TRBJ1-3; D is ambiguous. The germline CDR1 and CDR2 sequences are ENHRY and SYGVKD. The CDR3 has 15 amino acids. V lost 8 bases and J lost 1, with 15 bases in between. As DNA, the CDR3 is TGTGCCATCGGTCAAGCCGGTCGTTCTGGAAACACCATATATTTT. Its translation is CAIGQAGRSGNTIYF.

This clonotype occurred many times. This sequence joins TRBV27 and TRBJ2-7; D is unclear. Trimming took 5 bases from V and 6 from J, leaving 11 bases between them. Germline V gene data show CDR1 as MNHEY and CDR2 as SMNVEV (reference sequence). This CDR3 has 12 amino acids. CDR3: CASSPRSREQYF. The CDR3 DNA is TGTGCCAGCAGTCCCAGGTCACGCGAGCAGTACTTC.

The chain combines TRBV6-8 with TRBJ1-5; the D gene is possibly TRBD1 (5 bases). Trimming removed 6 bases at V and 1 base at J, with 13 bases between. From germline, CDR1 is MNHGY and CDR2 SAAAGT. There are 15 residues in the CDR3. CDR3: CASRPPGRSNQPQHF. The CDR3 DNA reads TGTGCCAGCAGGCCCCCAGGGAGGAGCAATCAGCCCCAGCATTTT.

This clonotype was counted many times. The rearrangement joins TRBV6-1 to TRBJ2-3; 9 nucleotides match TRBD1. This CDR3 spans 19 amino acids. V lost 8 bases and J lost 0; bases outside the gene matches: 18. Per germline, CDR1 MNHNS and CDR2 SASEGT. The CDR3 coding sequence is TGTGCCAGCCGCTTACCGATACAGGGGGCTCCCTACAGCACAGATACGCAGTATTTT. This codes for CASRLPIQGAPYSTDTQYF.

This clonotype came up a few times. The chain uses TRBV7-8 and TRBJ2-3, with 9 bases identical to TRBD2. The CDR3 consists of 16 residues. J lost 6 bases, V lost 6 bases, and 13 bases had no gene match. Per germline, CDR1 SGHVS and CDR2 FQNEAQ. The CDR3 region has the DNA TGTGCCAGCAGTTACGGTGAGGCGGGGGGGCCGGATACGCAGTATTTT. Its translation: CASSYGEAGGPDTQYF.

About this clonotype: A much larger clone lies one base from this, so it may be a read error. V and J are TRBV12-3 or TRBV12-4 and TRBJ1-5; the D gene is possibly TRBD1 (5 bases). There are 18 residues in the CDR3. CDR3 region: CTSSPLSGRAGGNQPQHF. DNA for the CDR3: TGTACCAGCAGTCCGCTTAGCGGCAGGGCCGGTGGCAATCAGCCCCAGCATTTT.

A note on this clonotype: This may arise from a read error, as a much more abundant clone is one base away. The V and J genes are TRBV6-2 or TRBV6-3 and TRBJ1-2, with TRBD1 matching over 11 bases. In germline, CDR1 is MNHEY, CDR2 SVGEGT. This CDR3 has 15 amino acids. V shed 5 bases and J 8 bases; nucleotides not matched to a gene: 10. The CDR3 nucleotides read TGTGCCAGCAGTACCACAGGACAGGGGGCGAGAGGCTACACCTTC. Its protein product is CASSTTGQGARGYTF.

On this clonotype itself: This may arise from a read error, as a much more abundant clone is one base away. The J gene is TRBJ1-2, the V gene TRBV2; a possible D gene is TRBD1 (5 bases). The germline gives CDR1 SNHLY, CDR2 FYNNEI. The CDR3 is 15 residues long. The DNA of the CDR3 is TGTGCCAGCAGTTTAATGGGGGGTGCTGGATATGGCTGCACCTTC. Residues: CASSLMGGAGYGCTF.

This clonotype came up a few times. The chain has TRBV19 and TRBJ2-7, with D perhaps matching TRBD1 (5 bases). CDR3 length: 15 amino acids. Trimming left V 4 bases short and J 0 bases short, with 13 bases between. The germline CDR1 and CDR2 sequences are LNHDA and SQIVND (reference sequence). CDR3 coding DNA: TGTGCCAGTAGTACCGCTATGACAGCCTCCTACGAGCAGTACTTC. This gives the protein CASSTAMTASYEQYF.

This clonotype was detected a few times. V is TRBV18 and J is TRBJ2-3; 10 nucleotides agree with TRBD2. V was pared by 6 bases and J by 1 base, with 7 bases of the junction left unmatched. Germline CDR1 is KGHSH and CDR2 is LQKENI. This CDR3 region has 16 residues. CDR3 residues: CASSPSGGGGTDTQYF. CDR3 in DNA: TGTGCCAGCTCTCCTAGCGGGGGTGGCGGCACAGATACGCAGTATTTT.

The chain couples TRBV6-1 to TRBJ1-2, with 7 bases that match TRBD1. The V and J ends lost 6 bases and 2 bases, in that order; junction bases with no gene match: 18. Germline V gene lookup returns CDR1 MNHNS and CDR2 SASEGT. The CDR3 extends over 18 amino acids. In nucleotides, the CDR3 is TGTGCCAGCAGGGACCCCCGTCTTTGGCCGGGACAGAACTATGGCTACACCTTC. Protein product: CASRDPRLWPGQNYGYTF.

This clonotype turned up a few times. The rearrangement joins TRBV18 to TRBJ1-5; TRBD1 might be the D (5 bases). The CDR3 has 15 amino acids. CDR1 KGHSH and CDR2 LQKENI come from the germline V gene. The V gene lost 2 bases and the J gene lost 2 bases, with 10 bases spanning the gap. The CDR3 DNA follows: TGTGCCAGCTCACCATCGCAGGGTGGCAATCAGCCCCAGCATTTT. Translated, it gives CASSPSQGGNQPQHF. Based on the CDR3 plus reference TRBV18 and TRBJ1-5, the full variable domain is NAGVMQNPRHLVRRRGQEARLRCSPMKGHSHVYWYRQLPEEGLKFMVYLQKENIIDESGMPKERFSAEFPKEGPSILRIQQVVRGDSAAYFCASSPSQGGNQPQHFGDGTRLSIL.

This clonotype was counted ten times or more. The chain has TRBV11-2 and TRBJ2-7; 9 nucleotides line up with TRBD2. The germline V gene has CDR1 SGHAT and CDR2 FQNNGV. The CDR3 loop spans 16 amino acids. After removal of 6 bases from V and 2 bases from J, the junction contained 11 bases not matched to a gene. The DNA of the CDR3 is TGTGCCAGCAGTCCTATAGCGGGGGAGCAAGCCTACGAGCAGTACTTC. As protein: CASSPIAGEQAYEQYF.

Concerning this clonotype itself: The junction and the germline gene differ at one end; a read error may be behind it. The chain combines TRBV12-3 or TRBV12-4 with TRBJ1-4; D unclear. The CDR3 has 14 amino acids. CDR3 in amino acids: CASGLGMKDVELFF. As DNA, the CDR3 is TGTGCCAGCGGTTTAGGGATGAAAGACGTGGAACTGTTTTTT.

This clonotype was observed a few times. V and J are TRBV18 and TRBJ2-7; tentative D call: TRBD2 (5 bases). The germline CDR1 and CDR2 sequences are KGHSH and LQKENI. This CDR3 has 13 residues. V lost 6 bases and J 5 bases, leaving 14 bases between the germline ends. This chain's CDR3 is CASSSGHGDEQYF. The CDR3 bases are TGTGCCAGCTCCTCTGGTCACGGGGACGAGCAGTACTTC. The whole variable domain, filled in from reference TRBV18 and TRBJ2-7, reads NAGVMQNPRHLVRRRGQEARLRCSPMKGHSHVYWYRQLPEEGLKFMVYLQKENIIDESGMPKERFSAEFPKEGPSILRIQQVVRGDSAAYFCASSSGHGDEQYFGPGTRLTVT.

The rearrangement links TRBV28 to TRBJ2-3; 10 bases fit TRBD2. Unmatched junction bases numbered 3, after V lost 4 bases and J lost 5 bases. Germline lookup yields CDR1 MDHEN and CDR2 SYDVKM. This CDR3 region has 14 residues. In nucleotides, the CDR3 is TGTGCCAGCAGTTATGGGACTAGCGAAGATACGCAGTATTTT. Protein sequence: CASSYGTSEDTQYF.

Concerning this clonotype: This may stem from a read error, because a much larger clone lies one nucleotide away. The rearrangement uses TRBV6-1 and TRBJ1-1, with D possibly TRBD1 on 5 matching bases. This CDR3 contains 14 residues. In germline, CDR1 is MNHNS, CDR2 SASEGT. The CDR3: CASRSSGEGTEASF. For the CDR3, the DNA is TGTGCCAGCCGCTCCTCCGGGGAAGGGACTGAAGCTTCCTTT.

This clonotype was counted ten times or more. The chain joins TRBV5-1 to TRBJ1-6, with a tentative D call TRBD1 (5 bases). Looked up from germline, CDR1 is SGHRS and CDR2 is YFSETQ. CDR3 size: 17 residues. V lost 7 bases and J lost 7, with 24 bases in between. The CDR3 here is CASRPSFLQALNSPLHF. CDR3 bases: TGCGCCAGCCGGCCCAGTTTCCTACAGGCCTTGAATTCACCCCTCCACTTT.

This clonotype was detected only a few times. The chain combines TRBV25-1 with TRBJ1-1, with a tentative D call TRBD1 (5 bases). Trimming cost V 5 bases and J 3 bases, with 16 bases left between them. This CDR3 has 15 residues. The germline V gene has CDR1 MGHDK and CDR2 SYGVNS. The CDR3 DNA sequence: TGTGCCAGCAGTAAAACACCCCGGGACGACACTGAAGCTTTCTTT. This translates into CASSKTPRDDTEAFF.

The rearrangement joins TRBV7-9 to TRBJ2-1, with 11 bases identical to TRBD2. The CDR3 length is 16 residues. Germline V lookup: CDR1 SEHNR, CDR2 FQNEAQ (reference sequence). V shed 6 bases and J 8 bases; nucleotides not matched to a gene: 12. The CDR3 region has the DNA TGTGCCAGCAGTCGGGACTCTAGCGGGGGGATCGATGAGCAGTTCTTC. Protein sequence: CASSRDSSGGIDEQFF. Based on the CDR3 plus reference TRBV7-9 and TRBJ2-1, the full variable domain is DTGVSQNPRHKITKRGQNVTFRCDPISEHNRLYWYRQTLGQGPEFLTYFQNEAQLEKSRLLSDRFSAERPKGSFSTLEIQRTEQGDSAMYLCASSRDSSGGIDEQFFGPGTRLTVL.

This clonotype has at least ten counts. The chain recombines TRBV13 with TRBJ2-7, with 8 positions matching TRBD1. J lost 7 bases, V lost 4 bases, and 9 bases had no gene match. The CDR3 runs to 14 residues. Germline V gives CDR1 PRHDT, CDR2 FYEKMQ (reference sequence). CDR3 sequence (DNA): TGTGCCAGCAGCTCCGGACAGGGTACCGTTGAGCAGTACTTC. This translates into CASSSGQGTVEQYF.

This clonotype was seen only a few times. This chain connects TRBV12-3 or TRBV12-4 to TRBJ2-1, with D maybe TRBD1 (6 bases). Trimming cost V 7 bases and J 7 bases, with 20 bases left between them. The CDR3 has 15 residues. The CDR3 coding sequence is TGTGCCAGCATCACAGGGACCGGGGAATTGAATGAGCAGTTCTTC. This gives the protein CASITGTGELNEQFF.

This clonotype was detected only once. Germline is not matched at one junction end, which may reflect a read error. This rearrangement joins TRBV20-1 to TRBJ1-5, with D possibly matching TRBD1 (6 bases). CDR1 and CDR2 (germline): DFQATT, SNEGSKA (reference sequence). The CDR3 contains 14 residues. The CDR3 DNA sequence: TGCAGTGCTAGAGATGTAGGGGGACGACAGCCCCGGCATTTT. Its protein is CSARDVGGRQPRHF.

This clonotype was seen a handful of times. The chain couples TRBV6-1 to TRBJ2-7, with 8 bases that match TRBD2. The CDR3 covers 15 residues. CDR1 and CDR2 from the germline V gene are MNHNS and SASEGT. V was pared by 6 bases and J by 5 bases, with 12 bases of the junction left unmatched. The CDR3 coding sequence is TGTGCCAGCAGCCACGGGGGGGCCGGTCCACACGAGCAGTACTTC. Residues: CASSHGGAGPHEQYF.

This clonotype turned up a few times. This chain uses TRBV14 with TRBJ1-6, with 8 bases that match TRBD1. The junction had 6 bases not matched to a gene; V was cut back by 1 base and J by 10 bases. Germline V CDR1 and CDR2: SGHDN, FVKESK. The CDR3 runs 15 residues. The CDR3 DNA follows: TGTGCCAGCAGCCAAGCCACAGGGGGAGGATCACCCCTCCACTTT. Encoded protein: CASSQATGGGSPLHF.